These 23 T cell receptor beta chains were all obtained from the same sample, sequenced in a study of T cells in Graves' hyperthyroidism and ophthalmopathy. TCR beta CDR3 regions were amplified from RNA. First-round RT-PCR targeting the TCR CDR3 was performed with the HTBI primer set. TCRdb recomputed calls from the multiplex PCR reads with MiXCR, one row per CDR3 protein. Of hundreds of thousands of distinct CDR3 sequences listed, around 38% are singletons. Sequenced input: blood. The receptors here all came from a young man with Graves' hyperthyroidism.

This clonotype was counted only a few times. This chain connects TRBV12-3 or TRBV12-4 to TRBJ2-5; the match to TRBD2 covers 7 bases. This CDR3 contains 14 residues. V dropped 5 bases and J dropped 0; count of bases not matched to a gene: 3. CDR3 sequence (DNA): TGTGCCAGCAGTGACGGGGGGTACCAAGAGACCCAGTACTTC. Residues: CASSDGGYQETQYF.

This clonotype showed up just once. The chain joins TRBV10-3 to TRBJ1-5; no clear D. The CDR3 totals 13 residues. Germline V gene sequence: CDR1 ENHRY, CDR2 SYGVKD. The V and J ends lost 7 bases and 3 bases respectively, with 10 bases between them. CDR3 DNA: TGTGCCATCACCAAGGGCGTCAATCAGCCCCAGCATTTT. Its protein is CAITKGVNQPQHF.

The chain couples TRBV6-5 to TRBJ2-5; TRBD2 is a possible D gene (6 bases). This CDR3 spans 10 amino acids. CDR1 is MNHEY, CDR2 SVGAGI, per germline. Between the trimmed V and J ends, which lost 8 bases and 9 bases, there was a span of 10 bases. In nucleotides, the CDR3 is TGTGCCAGCGGTTGGGAGGCCCAGTACTTC. Translated: CASGWEAQYF.

This chain links TRBV19 with TRBJ2-7, with D possibly TRBD1 on 6 matching bases. Looked up from germline, CDR1 is LNHDA and CDR2 is SQIVND (reference sequence). The V end was cut by 6 bases, the J end by 3 bases, with 18 bases between. The CDR3 runs 15 residues. The CDR3 DNA reads as TGTGCCAGTAGCCCGACCTCCGGGACATTCTACGAGCAGTACTTC. Encoded protein: CASSPTSGTFYEQYF.

In its sample, this clonotype was seen many times. The chain recombines TRBV10-1 with TRBJ2-7; the D is unclear. Trimming stripped 3 bases from V and 6 bases from J, with 9 bases between. The CDR3 spans 12 residues. From germline, CDR1 is WNHNN and CDR2 SYGVQD (reference sequence). CDR3 nucleotides: TGCGCCAGCAGTGATACTTACGGCGAGCAGTACTTC. This codes for CASSDTYGEQYF.

This clonotype was recorded a few times. A junction boundary mismatches the germline segment, possibly from a read error. The chain employs TRBV7-7 and TRBJ2-5; D possibly corresponds to TRBD1 (5 bases). CDR3 length: 15 amino acids. Germline CDR1 and CDR2: SSHAT and FNYEAQ (reference sequence). This CDR3 is CASSIQVGALETQYF. The DNA of the CDR3 is TGTGCTAGCAGCATACAGGTTGGCGCGCTCGAGACCCAGTACTTC.

This chain links TRBV7-2 with TRBJ2-7, with TRBD1 as a possible D gene (6 bases). V shed 8 bases and J shed 0 bases, with 8 bases lying between them. The CDR3 spans 12 residues. Germline values: CDR1 SGHTA, CDR2 FQGNSA. The CDR3 DNA is TGTGCCAGCGGACAGCCCTCCTACGAGCAGTACTTC. It encodes CASGQPSYEQYF.

This clonotype was seen a handful of times. The rearrangement links TRBV12-3 or TRBV12-4 to TRBJ2-7; 8 nucleotides line up with TRBD2. This CDR3 comprises 16 residues. V gave up 5 bases and J gave up 0 bases; unmatched junction bases: 9. The DNA for the CDR3 is TGTGCCAGCAGTGGAGAGAGCGGGGGCCCCTCCTACGAGCAGTACTTC. Encoded protein: CASSGESGGPSYEQYF.

This clonotype was picked up a small number of times. The rearrangement links TRBV6-6 to TRBJ1-5, with D possibly matching TRBD1 (5 bases). From germline, CDR1 is MNHNY and CDR2 SVGAGI (reference sequence). The CDR3 is 16 amino acids. Trimming took 5 bases from V and 4 from J, leaving 18 bases between them. In DNA, the CDR3 is TGTGCCAGCAGTGAAGGATGGGGGACGGGGAATCAGCCCCAGCATTTT. Translated: CASSEGWGTGNQPQHF.

This clonotype was found many times. The chain uses TRBV20-1 and TRBJ1-1; the match to TRBD1 covers 9 bases. This CDR3 region has 12 residues. Germline loops: CDR1 DFQATT, CDR2 SNEGSKA (reference sequence). V dropped 6 bases and J dropped 4; count of bases not matched to a gene: 3. Written as DNA, the CDR3 is TGCAGTGCGCCGACAGGGGGCACTGAAGCTTTCTTT. It specifies CSAPTGGTEAFF.

This rearrangement joins TRBV4-1 to TRBJ1-1, with 7 bases fitting TRBD1. CDR1 is MGHRA, CDR2 YSYEKL, per germline. Trimming removed 1 base from V and 6 bases from J; junction bases left unmatched: 5. This CDR3 comprises 14 residues. In nucleotides, the CDR3 is TGCGCCAGCAGCCAAGGGGACAGAGGAGCTGAAGCTTTCTTT. Translating gives CASSQGDRGAEAFF.

This clonotype was seen ten or more times. The rearrangement joins TRBV15 to TRBJ2-7; D possibly corresponds to TRBD2 (6 bases). The ends were cut back, 0 bases at V and 5 bases at J, with 8 bases in the middle. CDR1 and CDR2 (germline): LNHNV, YYDKDF (reference sequence). This CDR3 has 13 amino acids. CDR3 coding DNA: TGTGCCACCAGCAGAGATGGGGGGAACGAGCAGTACTTC. It yields the protein CATSRDGGNEQYF.

The table lists this clonotype with many counts. The rearrangement joins TRBV2 to TRBJ1-2; 11 positions match TRBD1. From germline, CDR1 is SNHLY and CDR2 FYNNEI. V lost 0 bases, J lost 4 bases, and 4 bases stayed unmatched. There are 16 residues in the CDR3. The CDR3 reads CASSEAGTGGGYGYTF. The CDR3 DNA sequence: TGTGCCAGCAGTGAAGCAGGGACAGGGGGAGGCTATGGCTACACCTTC.

V gene TRBV10-3 combines with J gene TRBJ1-5; no definite D call. There are 13 residues in the CDR3. Deletions cut 10 bases from V and 0 bases from J, with 10 bases between. The germline gives CDR1 ENHRY, CDR2 SYGVKD. CDR3 coding DNA: TGTGCCAGCGGGTTTTATAGCAATCAGCCCCAGCATTTT. It yields the protein CASGFYSNQPQHF.

This clonotype was counted at least ten times. The rearrangement uses TRBV19 and TRBJ1-5; D remains ambiguous. Trimming took 3 bases from V and 11 from J, leaving 17 bases between them. From germline, CDR1 is LNHDA and CDR2 SQIVND (reference sequence). The CDR3 totals 14 residues. As DNA, the CDR3 is TGTGCCAGTAGTATCGGGGATTCTCCTATCGCCCAGCATTTT. The encoded protein is CASSIGDSPIAQHF.

The chain uses TRBV12-3 or TRBV12-4 and TRBJ1-2; a possible D gene is TRBD1 (5 bases). Trimming took 1 base from V and 0 from J, leaving 9 bases between them. The CDR3 has 15 residues. The CDR3 is CASSLGDRPNYGYTF. In DNA form, the CDR3 reads TGTGCCAGCAGTTTAGGCGACAGACCTAACTATGGCTACACCTTC.

The table lists this clonotype with a few counts. The V gene is TRBV11-1, the J gene TRBJ2-5, with 10 bases identical to TRBD2. Germline lookup yields CDR1 SGHAT and CDR2 FQDESV (reference sequence). This CDR3 is built from 16 residues. With 3 bases clipped from V and 1 base from J, the junction kept 5 bases outside the gene matches. The CDR3 DNA is TGTGCCAGCAGCTTGTCGCTAGCGGGAGTCCAAGAGACCCAGTACTTC. This encodes CASSLSLAGVQETQYF.

Ten or more counts support this clonotype. The chain carries TRBV19 and TRBJ1-6, with TRBD1 matching over 7 bases. The ends lost 7 bases at V and 7 bases at J; junction bases unmatched: 10. This CDR3 is 15 amino acids long. The germline V gene has CDR1 LNHDA and CDR2 SQIVND (reference sequence). The CDR3 nucleotides are TGTGCCAGTACCCCAGGGGACAGCCAAAATTCACCCCTCCACTTT. Protein product: CASTPGDSQNSPLHF.

This clonotype was detected ten times or more. The CDR3 reads CASSLVEGASEAFF. DNA for the CDR3: TGTGCCAGCAGCCTCGTGGAGGGGGCGAGTGAAGCTTTCTTT. The chain combines TRBV7-3 with TRBJ1-1; 7 bases fit TRBD1. Germline CDR1 and CDR2: SGHTA and FQGTGA. J gave up 7 bases and V 5 bases, and 10 bases lay outside the gene matches. The CDR3 is 14 amino acids.

The V and J genes are TRBV7-9 and TRBJ2-2, with 8 nucleotides matching TRBD1. Germline CDR1 is SEHNR and CDR2 is FQNEAQ (reference sequence). This CDR3 is 13 amino acids long. The junction had 3 bases not matched to a gene; V was cut back by 5 bases and J by 7 bases. CDR3 sequence reads: CASSQDRDGELFF. CDR3 coding DNA: TGTGCCAGCAGCCAGGACAGGGACGGGGAGCTGTTTTTT.

The sample holds a few counts of this clonotype. The rearrangement links TRBV7-9 to TRBJ1-2; 10 nucleotides line up with TRBD1. Germline CDR1 is SEHNR and CDR2 is FQNEAQ (reference sequence). CDR3 length equals 16 residues. After removal of 4 bases from V and 2 bases from J, the junction contained 7 bases not matched to a gene. In DNA, the CDR3 is TGTGCCAGCAGCTACTCCAGGACAGGGGGGAACTATGGCTACACCTTC. Translation: CASSYSRTGGNYGYTF.

At least ten counts were recorded for this clonotype. The V gene is TRBV2, the J gene TRBJ1-2; 11 positions match TRBD1. V trimming: 8 bases; J trimming: 3 bases; junction bases outside the gene matches: 11. The CDR3 has 16 residues. Germline CDR1 SNHLY, CDR2 FYNNEI. CDR3 nucleotides: TGTGCCAGCGGCCCAAGAACGGGACAGGGGGACTATGGCTACACCTTC. This gives the protein CASGPRTGQGDYGYTF.

This clonotype was picked up many times. The chain joins TRBV9 to TRBJ1-5; 7 bases are shared with TRBD1. The CDR3 has 14 residues. Germline lookup yields CDR1 SGDLS and CDR2 YYNGEE. J lost 7 bases, V lost 3 bases, and 7 bases had no gene match. CDR3 sequence (DNA): TGTGCCAGCAGCGGAGGGGGCGTGAGGCAGCCCCAGCATTTT. Its protein is CASSGGGVRQPQHF.